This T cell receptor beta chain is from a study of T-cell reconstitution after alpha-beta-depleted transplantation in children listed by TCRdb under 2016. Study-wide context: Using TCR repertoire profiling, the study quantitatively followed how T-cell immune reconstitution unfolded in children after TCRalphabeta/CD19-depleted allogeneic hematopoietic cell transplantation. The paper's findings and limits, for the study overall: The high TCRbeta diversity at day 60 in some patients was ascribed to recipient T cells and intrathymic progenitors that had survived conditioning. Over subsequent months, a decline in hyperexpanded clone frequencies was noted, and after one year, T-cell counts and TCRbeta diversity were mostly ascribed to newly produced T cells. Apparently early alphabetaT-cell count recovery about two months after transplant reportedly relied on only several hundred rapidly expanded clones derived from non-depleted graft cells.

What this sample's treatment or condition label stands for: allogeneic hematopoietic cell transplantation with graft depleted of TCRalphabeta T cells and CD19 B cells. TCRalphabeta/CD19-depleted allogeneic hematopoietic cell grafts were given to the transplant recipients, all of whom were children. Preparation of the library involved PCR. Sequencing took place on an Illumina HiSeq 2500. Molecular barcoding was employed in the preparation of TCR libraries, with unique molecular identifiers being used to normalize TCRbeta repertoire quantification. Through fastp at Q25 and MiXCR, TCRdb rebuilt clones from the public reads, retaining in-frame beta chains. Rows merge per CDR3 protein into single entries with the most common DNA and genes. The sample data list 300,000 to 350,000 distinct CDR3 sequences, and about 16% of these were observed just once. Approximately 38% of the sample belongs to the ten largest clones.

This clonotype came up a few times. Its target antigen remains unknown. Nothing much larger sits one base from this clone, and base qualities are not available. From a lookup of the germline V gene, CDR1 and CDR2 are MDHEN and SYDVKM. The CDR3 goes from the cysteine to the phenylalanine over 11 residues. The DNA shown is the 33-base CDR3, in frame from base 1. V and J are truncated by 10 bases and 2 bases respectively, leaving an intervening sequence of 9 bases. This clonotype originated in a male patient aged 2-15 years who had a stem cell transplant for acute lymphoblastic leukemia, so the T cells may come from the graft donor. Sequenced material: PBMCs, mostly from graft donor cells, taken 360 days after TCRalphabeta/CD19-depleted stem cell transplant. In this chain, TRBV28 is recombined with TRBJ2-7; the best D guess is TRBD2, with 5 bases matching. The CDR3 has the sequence CAIGGTYEQYF. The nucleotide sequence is TGTGCCATCGGAGGAACCTACGAGCAGTACTTC.